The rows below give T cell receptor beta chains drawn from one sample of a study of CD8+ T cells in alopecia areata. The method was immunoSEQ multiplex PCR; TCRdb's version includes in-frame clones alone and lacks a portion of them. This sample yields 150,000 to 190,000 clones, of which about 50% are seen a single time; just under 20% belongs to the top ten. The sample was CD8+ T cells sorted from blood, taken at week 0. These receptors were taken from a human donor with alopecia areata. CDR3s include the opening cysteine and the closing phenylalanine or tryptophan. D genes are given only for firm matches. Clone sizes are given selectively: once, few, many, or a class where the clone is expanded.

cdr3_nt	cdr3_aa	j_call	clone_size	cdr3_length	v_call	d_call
TGCAGCGTTGAACTTGACAATGAGCAGTTCTTC	CSVELDNEQFF	TRBJ2-1	few	11	TRBV29-1	-
TGTGCCTGGAGTAAAGCAGTCGGGGACACTGAAGCTTTCTTT	CAWSKAVGDTEAFF	TRBJ1-1	-	14	TRBV30	-
TGCAGCGTTAACCCCGCAGCGGCGGTTAGCACAGATACGCAGTATTTT	CSVNPAAAVSTDTQYF	TRBJ2-3	-	16	TRBV29-1	-
TGCGCCAGCAGCCAAGTTACAGGGGAGTTAGGCACTGAAGCTTTCTTT	CASSQVTGELGTEAFF	TRBJ1-1	once	16	TRBV4-1	TRBD1
TGCGCCAGCAGCCCTAGTTTGAACACTGAAGCTTTCTTT	CASSPSLNTEAFF	TRBJ1-1	-	13	TRBV4-3	-
TGTGCCAGCAGCTTAGGGACCGGACTAGCGGGGCCAAACGCCCAGTATTTT	CASSLGTGLAGPNAQYF	TRBJ2-3	-	17	TRBV11-2	TRBD2
TGTGCCAGCAGCTTGGGGGTCCTCTATGGCTACACCTTC	CASSLGVLYGYTF	TRBJ1-2	-	13	TRBV5-5	-
TGCAGCGTTGAGTCGAAGGGTTGGCAGGGCAGTACCTACGAGCAGTACTTC	CSVESKGWQGSTYEQYF	TRBJ2-7	few	17	TRBV29-1	-
TGCGCCAGCAGCCAAGATTTTGGTAACATTCAGTACTTC	CASSQDFGNIQYF	TRBJ2-4	many	13	TRBV4-3	-
TGTGCCTGGAGTGAAGAGGGGCAGTACTCTGGAAACACCATATATTTT	CAWSEEGQYSGNTIYF	TRBJ1-3	-	16	TRBV30	-
TGTGCCAGCAGCCCGGACAGCAATGAGCAGTTCTTC	CASSPDSNEQFF	TRBJ2-1	-	12	TRBV6-6	-
TGCAGCGTTGATGCCAGCGCCCGGGACAGGGGGTTCGGGGATGGCTACACCTTC	CSVDASARDRGFGDGYTF	TRBJ1-2	-	18	TRBV29-1	TRBD1
TGTGCCAGCAGCCCTGGACTAGCGGGGGGCTACCGCACAGATACGCAGTATTTT	CASSPGLAGGYRTDTQYF	TRBJ2-3	-	18	TRBV7-2	TRBD2
TGTGCCAGCAGTTTCACAGGGGAAAATGAGCAGTTCTTC	CASSFTGENEQFF	TRBJ2-1	few	13	TRBV6-5	TRBD1
TGTGCCTGGAGTCCAAGCCCGCGTCAGCCCCAGCATTTT	CAWSPSPRQPQHF	TRBJ1-5	-	13	TRBV30	-
TGTGCCAGCAGCTTCGGGGATGGCTACACCTTC	CASSFGDGYTF	TRBJ1-2	-	11	TRBV5-6	-
TGCGCCAGCAGCCAAGATCAGGGGACTGGGGCCAACGTCCTGACTTTC	CASSQDQGTGANVLTF	TRBJ2-6	-	16	TRBV4-3	-
TGTGCCAGCAGCTCAGGGACAGGGTGGTACGAGCAGTACTTC	CASSSGTGWYEQYF	TRBJ2-7	-	14	TRBV27	TRBD1
TGTGCCTGGGACAGGGGGCTGAACACTGAAGCTTTCTTT	CAWDRGLNTEAFF	TRBJ1-1	-	13	TRBV30	TRBD1
TGTGCTAGTGGTTTGGACGGCTTTGAGGGTGGCTACACCTTC	CASGLDGFEGGYTF	TRBJ1-2	-	14	TRBV12-5	-
TGTGCCAGCAGCTTCGGGGGGCTCTCCTACGAGCAGTACTTC	CASSFGGLSYEQYF	TRBJ2-7	-	14	TRBV13	-
TGTGCCAGCAGCCCCATAGAGGACAGCTCCTACGAGCAGTACTTC	CASSPIEDSSYEQYF	TRBJ2-7	-	15	TRBV5-6	-
TGTGCCAGCAGCTTAGGAAGGGGCAACGGCTACACCTTC	CASSLGRGNGYTF	TRBJ1-2	-	13	TRBV7-2	-
TGCGCCAGCAGCCAAGATGGAGCCAGCACAGATACGCAGTATTTT	CASSQDGASTDTQYF	TRBJ2-3	-	15	TRBV4-3	-